This T cell receptor (beta chain) derives from a study of shared clonotypes between healthy human individuals. Data came from immunoSEQ multiplex PCR; TCRdb stores just in-frame clones and leaves some out. The sample holds 980,000 or so clones, about three quarters seen once. V lost 1 base, J lost 2 bases, and 14 bases lay in between. CDR1 is MNHEY and CDR2 is SVGAGI in the germline V gene. The CDR3 length is 16 residues. As to this clone: Its antigen is unknown.

Findings and caveats of the study: Clonotypes not shared had lower generation probabilities than those common to all four donors. Naive CD4 clonotype sharing across four donors was about 5.3%.

This TCR was sampled from a man aged 18 to 30 in good health. Sequencing used memory CD4+ T cells sorted from blood. Subset described: CD45RA-negative fraction. This chain joins TRBV6-5 and TRBJ2-5; no clear D. CDR3 bases: TGTGCCAGCAGTTACTTAAGTGGTTTGGGGCAAGAGACCCAGTACTTC. It specifies CASSYLSGLGQETQYF.